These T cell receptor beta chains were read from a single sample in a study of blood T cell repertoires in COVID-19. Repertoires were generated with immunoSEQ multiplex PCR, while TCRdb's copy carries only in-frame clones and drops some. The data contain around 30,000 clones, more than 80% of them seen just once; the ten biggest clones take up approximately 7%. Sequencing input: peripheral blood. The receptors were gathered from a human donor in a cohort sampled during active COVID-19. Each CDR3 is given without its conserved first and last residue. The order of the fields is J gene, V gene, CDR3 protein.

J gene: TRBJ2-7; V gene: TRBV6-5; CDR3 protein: ASSYSRTGGGQY
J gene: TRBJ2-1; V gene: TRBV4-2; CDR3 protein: ASSQDLGSSGILSYNEQF
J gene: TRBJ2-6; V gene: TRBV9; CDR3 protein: ASSWEVGANVLT
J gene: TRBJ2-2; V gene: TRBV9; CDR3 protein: ASSVTRTGELF
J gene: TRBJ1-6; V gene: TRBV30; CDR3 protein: AWSSAGGLSPLH
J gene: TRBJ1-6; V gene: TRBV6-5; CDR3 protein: ASSYLAAYNSPLH
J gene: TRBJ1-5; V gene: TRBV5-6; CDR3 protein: ASSSGTGGIQPQH
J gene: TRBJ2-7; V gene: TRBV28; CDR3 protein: ASSKLPATRSAYEQY
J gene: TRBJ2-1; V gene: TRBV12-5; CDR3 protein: ASGLPDRDNEQF
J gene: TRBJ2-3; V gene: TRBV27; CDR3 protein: ASSMGLSTDTQY
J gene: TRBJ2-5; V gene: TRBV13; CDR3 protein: ASSSTGVETQY
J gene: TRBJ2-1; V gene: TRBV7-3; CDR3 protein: ASSSGSPNNEQF
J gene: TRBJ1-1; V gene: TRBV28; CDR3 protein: ASSLDRVTEAF
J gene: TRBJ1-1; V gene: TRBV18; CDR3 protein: ASSRGQDITEAF
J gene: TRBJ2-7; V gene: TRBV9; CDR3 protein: ASSPNGGLRSEQY
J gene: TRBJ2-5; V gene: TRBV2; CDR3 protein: ASLVRASQETQY
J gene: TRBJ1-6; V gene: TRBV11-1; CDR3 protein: ASSRTGNNSPLH
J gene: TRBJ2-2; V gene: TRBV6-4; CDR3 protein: ASSDSVAGDPGELF
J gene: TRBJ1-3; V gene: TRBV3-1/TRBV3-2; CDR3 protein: ASSHGQGNDSGNTIY
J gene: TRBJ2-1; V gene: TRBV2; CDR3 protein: ASSGSGTHNEQF
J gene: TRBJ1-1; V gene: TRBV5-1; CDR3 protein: ASSEDRGPTEAF
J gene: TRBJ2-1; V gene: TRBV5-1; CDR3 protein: ASSLAGAYNEQF
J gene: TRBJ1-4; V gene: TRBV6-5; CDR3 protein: ASSSGATNEKLF
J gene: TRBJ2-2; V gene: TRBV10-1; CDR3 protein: ASSPPTGGSTGELF
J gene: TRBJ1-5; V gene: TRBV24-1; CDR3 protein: ATSDYGRGGGGLQH
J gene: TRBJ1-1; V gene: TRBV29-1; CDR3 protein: SVKYTGVNTEAF
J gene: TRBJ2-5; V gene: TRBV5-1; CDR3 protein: ASRGGAPGAETQY
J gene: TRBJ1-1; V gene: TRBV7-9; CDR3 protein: ASSLDRGPGAF
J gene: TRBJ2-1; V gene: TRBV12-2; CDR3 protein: ASRLAGLGSEQF
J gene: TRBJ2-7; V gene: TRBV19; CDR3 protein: ASNSGQVSFDDEQY
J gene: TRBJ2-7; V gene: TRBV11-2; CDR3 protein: ASSPREGAYEQY
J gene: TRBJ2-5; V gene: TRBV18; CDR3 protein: ASSLQAGGQLQETQY
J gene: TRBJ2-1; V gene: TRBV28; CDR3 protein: ASSLSGTSVVYNEQF
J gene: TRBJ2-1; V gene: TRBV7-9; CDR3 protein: ASSSRTGGPDNEQF
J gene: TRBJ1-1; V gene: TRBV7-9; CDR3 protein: ASSLVPPLNTEAF
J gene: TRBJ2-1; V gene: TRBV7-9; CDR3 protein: ASSLSTFNEQF
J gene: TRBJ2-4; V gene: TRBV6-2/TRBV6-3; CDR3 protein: ASSYSRREGNIQY
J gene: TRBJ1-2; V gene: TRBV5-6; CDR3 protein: ASSLGGGYT
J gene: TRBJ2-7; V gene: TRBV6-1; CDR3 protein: ASSEPGGSSSEQY
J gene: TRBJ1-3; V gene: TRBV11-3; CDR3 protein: ASNLVHTGNTIY
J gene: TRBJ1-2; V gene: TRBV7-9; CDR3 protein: ASSLGDRGDGYT
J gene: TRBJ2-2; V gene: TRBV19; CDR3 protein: ASSNSGGPAGELF
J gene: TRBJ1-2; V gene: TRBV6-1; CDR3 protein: ASSAYYFRDSFDYGYT
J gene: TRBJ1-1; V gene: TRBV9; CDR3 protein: ASSGTGTNTEAF
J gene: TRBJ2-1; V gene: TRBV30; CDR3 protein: AWSHSPILAGYNEQF
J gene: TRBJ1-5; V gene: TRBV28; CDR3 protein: ASKSKTGGSQPQH
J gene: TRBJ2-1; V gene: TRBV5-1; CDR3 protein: ASSLATTSGRGEQF
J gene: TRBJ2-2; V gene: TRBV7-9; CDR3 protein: ASSLSSSGELF
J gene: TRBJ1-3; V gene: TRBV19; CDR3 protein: ASSRSQGAGNTIY
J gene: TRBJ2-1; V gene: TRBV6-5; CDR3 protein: ASSPGTSDYNEQF
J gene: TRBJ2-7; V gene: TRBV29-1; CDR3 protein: STTGTGGYEQY
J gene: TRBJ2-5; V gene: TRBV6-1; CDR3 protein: ASSEGTGVVQETQY
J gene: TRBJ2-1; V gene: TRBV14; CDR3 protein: ASSPGLVNEQF
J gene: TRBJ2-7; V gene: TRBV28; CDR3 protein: ASETSGRAPYEQY
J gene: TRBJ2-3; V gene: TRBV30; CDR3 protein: ASTRDRFSSDTQY
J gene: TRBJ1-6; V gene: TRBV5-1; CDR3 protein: ASSGGQGYNSPLH
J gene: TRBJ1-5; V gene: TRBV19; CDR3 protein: ASSITTRSGGYQPQH